This TCR beta chain was profiled in a study of blood T cells in healthy people across ages. Turning to the study itself: Capturing about one barcoded beta molecule per two T cells was achieved by template switching. General study findings and limits: Roughly linear declines in TCR beta diversity per million T cells occurred with age.

Together with a sample-barcoded 5' primer, a J-beta primer mix was included in a second PCR lasting about 7 to 12 cycles. Each cDNA molecule, via a template-switch adaptor with 12 random nucleotides, was tagged. From the 5' RACE reads, TCRdb called clonotypes with MiXCR, one entry per CDR3 protein. Altogether some 850,000 distinct CDR3 sequences are present, approximately 24% being singletons, with the ten largest covering 3%. In the case of this clonotype: Its target is unknown.

These data also formed part of another study, on T cells of mothers and their children. From that report: Donation was provided by three healthy Caucasian mothers along with their six children.

The sample taken for sequencing was blood. This clonotype was obtained from a boy aged 5 to 17 in good health.

The CDR3 bases are TGTGCCAGCATGGTAGCGGGGCTCCAAGAGACCCAGTACTTC. It specifies CASMVAGLQETQYF. This rearrangement joins TRBV27 to TRBJ2-7, with 8 bases aligning to TRBD2. The DNA end lines up better with TRBJ2-5; the J call may be wrong. There are 14 residues in the CDR3. The germline V gene encodes CDR1 MNHEY and CDR2 SMNVEV (reference sequence).